These T cell receptor beta chains were read from a single sample in a study of blood T cell repertoires in COVID-19. The table came from immunoSEQ multiplex PCR; TCRdb's copy has only in-frame clones and leaves some out. The profile shows tens of thousands of clones, approximately 88% of them singletons. Sequencing used peripheral blood. Receptors were obtained from a man aged 45-65 years with active or convalescent COVID-19. CDR3s include the opening cysteine and the closing phenylalanine or tryptophan. A D gene is named only where the DNA matches it firmly. Where a row states a size, it is once, few, many or the class of an expanded clone; other rows omit it.

abundance: -
j_gene: TRBJ1-1
d_gene: -
v_gene: TRBV29-1
CDR3nt: TGCAGCGTCGTCAGGGATGGACAAGCTTTCTTT
CDR3aa: CSVVRDGQAFF

abundance: -
j_gene: TRBJ2-7
d_gene: -
v_gene: TRBV27
CDR3nt: TGTGCCAGCAGTTTACGGGTTGCCTACGAGCAGTACTTC
CDR3aa: CASSLRVAYEQYF

abundance: -
j_gene: TRBJ1-5
d_gene: -
v_gene: TRBV6-5
CDR3nt: TGTGCCAGCAACTTGAACTATCAGCCCCAGCATTTT
CDR3aa: CASNLNYQPQHF

abundance: -
j_gene: TRBJ1-1
d_gene: TRBD1
v_gene: TRBV6-1
CDR3nt: TGTGCCAGCAGTGAAGCTTGGACAGGGGCAAAGACTGAAGCTTTCTTT
CDR3aa: CASSEAWTGAKTEAFF

abundance: -
j_gene: TRBJ2-1
d_gene: TRBD1
v_gene: TRBV18
CDR3nt: TGTGCCGGGGGACAGGGAAGAAATGAGCAGTTCTTC
CDR3aa: CAGGQGRNEQFF

abundance: -
j_gene: TRBJ2-1
d_gene: TRBD2
v_gene: TRBV7-8
CDR3nt: TGTGCCAGCAGCTCTCGTGGACTAGCGCATGAGCAGTTCTTC
CDR3aa: CASSSRGLAHEQFF

abundance: -
j_gene: TRBJ2-3
d_gene: -
v_gene: TRBV5-1
CDR3nt: TGCGCCAGCAGCTTCGGAACGGGGGTTCATACAGATACGCAGTATTTT
CDR3aa: CASSFGTGVHTDTQYF

abundance: -
j_gene: TRBJ2-2
d_gene: TRBD1
v_gene: TRBV9
CDR3nt: TGTGCCAGCAGCACAGGGGGCCTCGCTAACACCGGGGAGCTGTTTTTT
CDR3aa: CASSTGGLANTGELFF

abundance: -
j_gene: TRBJ2-7
d_gene: TRBD1
v_gene: TRBV19
CDR3nt: TGTGCCAGTATTCCCTTCCTACCGGACAGGGCCTCCTACGAGCAGTACTTC
CDR3aa: CASIPFLPDRASYEQYF

abundance: -
j_gene: TRBJ2-5
d_gene: TRBD2
v_gene: TRBV7-7
CDR3nt: TGTGCCAGCAGCTCCAGATATGAGCGGGGGGGAGGTGAGACCCAGTACTTC
CDR3aa: CASSSRYERGGGETQYF

abundance: -
j_gene: TRBJ1-2
d_gene: TRBD1
v_gene: TRBV10-1
CDR3nt: TGCGCCAGCAGTCCCGGGACAGGGTATGGCTACACCTTC
CDR3aa: CASSPGTGYGYTF

abundance: few
j_gene: TRBJ1-5
d_gene: -
v_gene: TRBV29-1
CDR3nt: TGCAGCGTTGAAGAGTCCGGGGGCAATCAGCCCCAGCATTTT
CDR3aa: CSVEESGGNQPQHF

abundance: -
j_gene: TRBJ1-6
d_gene: -
v_gene: TRBV13
CDR3nt: TGTGCCAGCAGCTTAACAGGTGGAGGGGCGGGCTCACCCCTCCACTTT
CDR3aa: CASSLTGGGAGSPLHF

abundance: -
j_gene: TRBJ1-1
d_gene: -
v_gene: TRBV7-9
CDR3nt: TGTGCCAGCAGCATACAGGGTGGCACTGAAGCTTTCTTT
CDR3aa: CASSIQGGTEAFF

abundance: -
j_gene: TRBJ1-1
d_gene: -
v_gene: TRBV5-1
CDR3nt: TGCGCCAGCGCTAACGGGGTGGGCACTGAAGCTTTCTTT
CDR3aa: CASANGVGTEAFF

abundance: -
j_gene: TRBJ1-3
d_gene: -
v_gene: TRBV9
CDR3nt: TGTGCCAGCAGCGTGAGAGCCGGGATCCCTTCGGACACCATATATTTT
CDR3aa: CASSVRAGIPSDTIYF

abundance: -
j_gene: TRBJ2-5
d_gene: TRBD2
v_gene: TRBV6-6
CDR3nt: TGTGCCAGCATTCGCGGGTCTAGCGGGGGATATGAGACCCAGTACTTC
CDR3aa: CASIRGSSGGYETQYF

abundance: -
j_gene: TRBJ1-2
d_gene: -
v_gene: TRBV5-4
CDR3nt: TGTGCCAGCAGCTTGGGACAGATTCCCTATGGCTACACCTTC
CDR3aa: CASSLGQIPYGYTF

abundance: -
j_gene: TRBJ2-7
d_gene: -
v_gene: TRBV5-5
CDR3nt: TGTGCCAGCAGCCCCGTCGGGGGAAGCGAGCAGTACTTC
CDR3aa: CASSPVGGSEQYF

abundance: -
j_gene: TRBJ2-5
d_gene: -
v_gene: TRBV5-6
CDR3nt: TGTGCCAGCAGCTCCACGAGGGAGACCCAGTACTTC
CDR3aa: CASSSTRETQYF

abundance: -
j_gene: TRBJ2-5
d_gene: -
v_gene: TRBV5-1
CDR3nt: TGCGCCAGCAGCCCGCAAGGACTAAACCAAGAGACCCAGTACTTC
CDR3aa: CASSPQGLNQETQYF

abundance: -
j_gene: TRBJ2-1
d_gene: TRBD2
v_gene: TRBV15
CDR3nt: TGTGCCACCAGCAGAGGGGGGGGCTCCTACAATGAGCAGTTCTTC
CDR3aa: CATSRGGGSYNEQFF

abundance: -
j_gene: TRBJ2-2
d_gene: TRBD1
v_gene: TRBV27
CDR3nt: TGTGCCAGCGGGACAGGGGGTTACACCGGGGAGCTGTTTTTT
CDR3aa: CASGTGGYTGELFF

abundance: -
j_gene: TRBJ1-6
d_gene: TRBD1
v_gene: TRBV11-2
CDR3nt: TGTGCCAGCAGCTTAGGTCGGACAGGGGGTGATTCACCCCTCCACTTT
CDR3aa: CASSLGRTGGDSPLHF

abundance: -
j_gene: TRBJ1-5
d_gene: -
v_gene: TRBV5-8
CDR3nt: TGTGCCAGCAGCCGCGGAGTGGCAGGGGATCAGCCCCAGCATTTT
CDR3aa: CASSRGVAGDQPQHF

abundance: -
j_gene: TRBJ1-2
d_gene: -
v_gene: TRBV24-1
CDR3nt: TGTGCCACCAGTGACGCCCAGGCTAACTATGGCTACACCTTC
CDR3aa: CATSDAQANYGYTF

abundance: few
j_gene: TRBJ1-1
d_gene: -
v_gene: TRBV7-8
CDR3nt: TGTGCCAGTGGGCACTACACTGAAGCTTTCTTT
CDR3aa: CASGHYTEAFF

abundance: -
j_gene: TRBJ2-7
d_gene: TRBD1
v_gene: TRBV5-5
CDR3nt: TGTGCCAGCAGCTTGCGACAGGGGAACGGGGACGAGCAGTACTTC
CDR3aa: CASSLRQGNGDEQYF

abundance: -
j_gene: TRBJ1-2
d_gene: -
v_gene: TRBV30
CDR3nt: TGTGCCTGGAGTGGGGCTACAGGGTTAGGCTACACCTTC
CDR3aa: CAWSGATGLGYTF

abundance: -
j_gene: TRBJ2-1
d_gene: -
v_gene: TRBV6-6
CDR3nt: TGTGCCAGCACCCGGGCCGGGAAGAGCTCCTACAATGAGCAGTTCTTC
CDR3aa: CASTRAGKSSYNEQFF

abundance: -
j_gene: TRBJ2-3
d_gene: TRBD2
v_gene: TRBV19
CDR3nt: TGTGCCAGTAGTCCAAAGGGACTAGCGGGGAACCCAGATACGCAGTATTTT
CDR3aa: CASSPKGLAGNPDTQYF

abundance: -
j_gene: TRBJ1-6
d_gene: TRBD1
v_gene: TRBV19
CDR3nt: TGTGCCAGTACCCCGGGACAGGGGGCGAATTCACCCCTCCACTTT
CDR3aa: CASTPGQGANSPLHF

abundance: -
j_gene: TRBJ1-2
d_gene: -
v_gene: TRBV7-8
CDR3nt: TGTGCCAGCAGTCGCGGCCGGGGGGACTTCTATGGCTACACCTTC
CDR3aa: CASSRGRGDFYGYTF

abundance: -
j_gene: TRBJ1-1
d_gene: TRBD1
v_gene: TRBV5-1
CDR3nt: TGCGCCAGCCCCGGTGAGGGACAGGGGGCGATGAACACTGAAGCTTTCTTT
CDR3aa: CASPGEGQGAMNTEAFF

abundance: -
j_gene: TRBJ2-1
d_gene: -
v_gene: TRBV23-1
CDR3nt: TGCGCCAGCAGTCAATCCCTACCGGATGAGCAGTTCTTC
CDR3aa: CASSQSLPDEQFF

abundance: -
j_gene: TRBJ1-1
d_gene: -
v_gene: TRBV6-5
CDR3nt: TGTGCCAGCAGTTATCTGGGCCGCACTGAAGCTTTCTTT
CDR3aa: CASSYLGRTEAFF

abundance: -
j_gene: TRBJ1-1
d_gene: -
v_gene: TRBV7-8
CDR3nt: TGTGCCAGCAGGGAGTACACGAACACTGAAGCTTTCTTT
CDR3aa: CASREYTNTEAFF

abundance: -
j_gene: TRBJ1-5
d_gene: -
v_gene: TRBV7-9
CDR3nt: TGTGCCAGCAGCCCCTCCAATATAGGACAGAACAATCAGCCCCAGCATTTT
CDR3aa: CASSPSNIGQNNQPQHF

abundance: -
j_gene: TRBJ2-1
d_gene: -
v_gene: TRBV3-1/TRBV3-2
CDR3nt: TGTGCCAGCAGCCAAGTGCGGGCTAGCATGGAGCAGTTCTTC
CDR3aa: CASSQVRASMEQFF

abundance: once
j_gene: TRBJ1-1
d_gene: -
v_gene: TRBV25-1
CDR3nt: TGTGCCAGCGGGGTGGCAGGGGCCTCTGAAGCTTTCTTT
CDR3aa: CASGVAGASEAFF

abundance: -
j_gene: TRBJ1-1
d_gene: TRBD1
v_gene: TRBV19
CDR3nt: TGTGCCAGTAGTGGACAGGGGATTGGCACTGAAGCTTTCTTT
CDR3aa: CASSGQGIGTEAFF

abundance: -
j_gene: TRBJ1-5
d_gene: -
v_gene: TRBV18
CDR3nt: TGTGCCAGCTCACCCCCCGGCCGACAGAATCAGCCCCAGCATTTT
CDR3aa: CASSPPGRQNQPQHF

abundance: -
j_gene: TRBJ1-2
d_gene: TRBD1
v_gene: TRBV28
CDR3nt: TGTGCCAGCAGTTTAGGGACAGGGCGGAACTATGGCTACACCTTC
CDR3aa: CASSLGTGRNYGYTF

abundance: -
j_gene: TRBJ2-1
d_gene: -
v_gene: TRBV11-2
CDR3nt: TGTGCCAGCAGCTCGATATCCCAGGGGATCAATGAGCAGTTCTTC
CDR3aa: CASSSISQGINEQFF

abundance: few
j_gene: TRBJ2-3
d_gene: -
v_gene: TRBV18
CDR3nt: TGTGCCAGCTCACCACCGTCGTTGGGGGGAGGCACAGATACGCAGTATTTT
CDR3aa: CASSPPSLGGGTDTQYF

abundance: -
j_gene: TRBJ2-5
d_gene: -
v_gene: TRBV10-3
CDR3nt: TGTGCCATCAGTTGGTTGCAGGGAGAGACCCAGTACTTC
CDR3aa: CAISWLQGETQYF

abundance: -
j_gene: TRBJ2-3
d_gene: TRBD2
v_gene: TRBV19
CDR3nt: TGTGCCAGTAGTACTAGCGGGGCCCGCACAGATACGCAGTATTTT
CDR3aa: CASSTSGARTDTQYF

abundance: once
j_gene: TRBJ1-4
d_gene: TRBD1
v_gene: TRBV7-8
CDR3nt: TGTGCCAGCAGCGCCACAGGGGGCTGGGAAAAACTGTTTTTT
CDR3aa: CASSATGGWEKLFF

abundance: -
j_gene: TRBJ1-5
d_gene: -
v_gene: TRBV18
CDR3nt: TGTGCCAGCTCACCACAGAACCCGGGGTGGCGTGTGGGCAATCAGCCCCAGCATTTT
CDR3aa: CASSPQNPGWRVGNQPQHF

abundance: -
j_gene: TRBJ1-5
d_gene: TRBD1
v_gene: TRBV6-5
CDR3nt: TGTGCCAGCACTCTGGGACAGGGGGTTCAGCCCCAGCATTTT
CDR3aa: CASTLGQGVQPQHF

abundance: -
j_gene: TRBJ2-1
d_gene: -
v_gene: TRBV7-3
CDR3nt: TGTGCCAGCAGCTTAATCGGGGGGCCCTACAATGAGCAGTTCTTC
CDR3aa: CASSLIGGPYNEQFF

abundance: -
j_gene: TRBJ2-1
d_gene: TRBD2
v_gene: TRBV11-2
CDR3nt: TGTGCCAGCAGCTTAGACGGGTGGGCTAGCGGGGGTAATGAGCAGTTCTTC
CDR3aa: CASSLDGWASGGNEQFF

abundance: once
j_gene: TRBJ1-2
d_gene: TRBD1
v_gene: TRBV6-5
CDR3nt: TGTGCCACTCGAACTCCCGGGACAGGGGTTGGCTACACCTTC
CDR3aa: CATRTPGTGVGYTF

abundance: -
j_gene: TRBJ1-2
d_gene: -
v_gene: TRBV6-6
CDR3nt: TGTGCCAGCAGTTACCCCCGCGGAGGGACTAACTATGGCTACACCTTC
CDR3aa: CASSYPRGGTNYGYTF

abundance: -
j_gene: TRBJ1-5
d_gene: -
v_gene: TRBV19
CDR3nt: TGTGCCACCCAACCAGGCAGCAATCAGCCCCAGCATTTT
CDR3aa: CATQPGSNQPQHF

abundance: -
j_gene: TRBJ1-5
d_gene: -
v_gene: TRBV19
CDR3nt: TGTGCCAGTAGTATCACAGGAGGGGATCAGCCCCAGCATTTT
CDR3aa: CASSITGGDQPQHF

abundance: -
j_gene: TRBJ1-3
d_gene: -
v_gene: TRBV5-1
CDR3nt: TGCGCCAGCAGCCGAGGGGGCTCTGGAAACACCATATATTTT
CDR3aa: CASSRGGSGNTIYF

abundance: -
j_gene: TRBJ1-2
d_gene: TRBD1
v_gene: TRBV14
CDR3nt: TGTGCCAGCAGCATAACGACAGGGGGCAATGGCTACACCTTC
CDR3aa: CASSITTGGNGYTF

abundance: -
j_gene: TRBJ1-2
d_gene: -
v_gene: TRBV12-3/TRBV12-4
CDR3nt: TGTGCCAGCAGTCCCGTCGCTAACTATGGCTACACCTTC
CDR3aa: CASSPVANYGYTF

abundance: -
j_gene: TRBJ1-1
d_gene: TRBD1
v_gene: TRBV30
CDR3nt: TGTGCCTGGAGGGGCAGGGGGGTTCTGAGGAACACTGAAGCTTTCTTT
CDR3aa: CAWRGRGVLRNTEAFF